The TCR beta chain described here comes from a study of STAT5B mutations in CD4+ large granular lymphocyte leukemia. Controls came from buffy coats of healthy blood donors. The data were produced by immunoSEQ multiplex PCR, yet TCRdb's version contains in-frame clones alone and is incomplete. The data show approximately 27,000 clones, with approximately 81% seen just once and 0.3% to 0.4% held by the top ten. The CDR3 length is 14 residues. V dropped 5 bases and J dropped 5 bases, with 12 bases sitting between them. Germline V gene sequence: CDR1 SGHNT, CDR2 YENEEA. Sequencing input: CD4+ T cells from blood buffy coats. This clonotype was sampled from a human donor in good health. The genes are TRBV11-3 and TRBJ2-2; perhaps D is TRBD1 or TRBD2 (5 bases each). This chain's CDR3 is CASSLSGLTGELFF. As DNA, the CDR3 is TGTGCCAGCAGCCTATCGGGGCTTACCGGGGAGCTGTTTTTT. Supplemented by reference TRBV11-3 and TRBJ2-2, the full variable domain reads EAGVVQSPRYKIIEKKQPVAFWCNPISGHNTLYWYLQNLGQGPELLIRYENEEAVDDSQLPKDRFSAERLKGVDSTLKIQPAELGDSAVYLCASSLSGLTGELFFGEGSRLTVL.